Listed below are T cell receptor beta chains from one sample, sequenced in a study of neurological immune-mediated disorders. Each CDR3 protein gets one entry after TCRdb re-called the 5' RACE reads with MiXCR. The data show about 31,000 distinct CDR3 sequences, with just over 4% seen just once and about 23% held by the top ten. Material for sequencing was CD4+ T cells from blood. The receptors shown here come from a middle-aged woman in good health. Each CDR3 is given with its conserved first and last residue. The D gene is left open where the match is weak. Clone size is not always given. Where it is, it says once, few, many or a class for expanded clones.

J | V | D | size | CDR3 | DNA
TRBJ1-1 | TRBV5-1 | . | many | CASSLGDNEAFF | TGCGCCAGCAGCTTGGGGGATAATGAAGCTTTCTTT
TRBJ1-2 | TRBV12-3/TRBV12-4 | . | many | CASSLRGGQNNYGYTF | TGTGCCAGCAGCCTCAGGGGCGGGCAGAACAACTATGGCTACACCTTC
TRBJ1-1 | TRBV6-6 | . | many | CASKKGPNEAFF | TGTGCCAGCAAAAAGGGCCCGAATGAAGCTTTCTTT
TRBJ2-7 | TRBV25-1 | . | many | CASSVSGYRSEQYF | TGTGCCAGCAGTGTCTCGGGGTACCGGAGCGAGCAGTACTTC
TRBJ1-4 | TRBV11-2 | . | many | CASSLGAGEEKLFF | TGTGCCAGCAGCCTAGGGGCAGGGGAGGAAAAACTGTTTTTT
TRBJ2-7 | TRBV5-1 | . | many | CASSLPTGNGEQYF | TGCGCCAGCAGCTTGCCTACAGGGAATGGAGAGCAGTACTTC
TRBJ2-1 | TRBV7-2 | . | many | CASTQAYMYNEQFF | TGTGCCAGCACCCAAGCCTATATGTACAATGAGCAGTTCTTC
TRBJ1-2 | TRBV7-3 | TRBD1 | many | CASSSGTGADGYTF | TGTGCCAGCAGCTCCGGGACAGGGGCGGATGGCTACACCTTC
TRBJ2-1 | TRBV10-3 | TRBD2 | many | CAIRRGASGGAKVYNEQFF | TGTGCCATCAGACGAGGAGCCAGCGGGGGGGCCAAGGTCTACAATGAGCAGTTCTTC
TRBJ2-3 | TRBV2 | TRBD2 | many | CASSRLAGGTDTQYF | TGTGCCAGCAGCCGACTAGCGGGAGGCACAGATACGCAGTATTTT
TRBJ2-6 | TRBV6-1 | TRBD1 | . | CASSWDSPGANVLTF | TGTGCCAGCAGCTGGGACAGCCCTGGGGCCAACGTCCTGACTTTC